This T cell receptor beta chain was identified in a study of identical twins. Findings and caveats of the study: Models predicted less out-of-frame TCR alpha sharing in monozygotic twins than was found. Conclusions came from cross-sectional statistical analysis, not from following the same donors. While abundant cord blood beta clonotypes carried fewer insertions, memory repertoires showed no such pattern.

Via MiXCR, TCRdb re-called the 5' RACE reads, giving one row per CDR3 protein. This table has around 230,000 distinct CDR3 sequences, 6% to 7% appearing once. This clonotype was counted a few times. Its cognate antigen is unknown. Another study also made use of these data, one on T cells expressing NK-cell markers. From that second work: Evidence did not settle whether expanded NKG2C+ T cell clones targeted HCMV.

The source material was CD8+ T cells sorted from blood. This clonotype originated in a woman between 18 and 30 years old in good health.

CDR3 amino acids: CASSGLEGSPETQYF. The CDR3 nucleotides read TGTGCCAGCAGTGGTTTGGAGGGGTCCCCGGAGACCCAGTACTTC. The J gene is TRBJ2-5, the V gene TRBV2, with D possibly being TRBD2 (6 bases). The germline CDR1 and CDR2 sequences are SNHLY and FYNNEI. CDR3 length: 15 amino acids. Trimming stripped 4 bases from V and 5 bases from J, with 17 bases between.